Described below is a single T cell receptor (beta chain) sequence and its context. This sample is drawn from a study of long-term antiretroviral therapy in people with HIV. Study context: The oldest samples precede the 2015 immediate-ART recommendation by about a decade.

It was version v3.0 of the immunoSEQ assay that was run at survey level. Assay used: immunoSEQ multiplex PCR; TCRdb lists only in-frame clones, some missing. This sample yields roughly 34,000 clones, of which 75% to 85% are seen a single time; approximately 3.4% belongs to the top ten. Before DNA extraction, about 0.95-10 million cryopreserved PBMC were held in the samples. CDR1 MNHEY and CDR2 SVGAGI come from the germline V gene. The CDR3 loop spans 13 amino acids. V was shortened by 0 bases and J by 5 bases, with 7 bases between the two germline ends. This specimen was unsorted PBMCs, taken 1.9 years after starting antiretroviral therapy. This receptor was taken from a man aged 18 to 35 with HIV. The rearrangement links TRBV6-5 to TRBJ2-5, with no clear D. DNA of the CDR3: TGTGCCAGCAGTTACTCTCCTGGGGAGACCCAGTACTTC. This gives the protein CASSYSPGETQYF.